These 18 T cell receptor beta chains came from one sample sequenced in a study of CD8 T cells in ankylosing spondylitis. TCRdb redid the calling of the 5' RACE reads with MiXCR, one entry per CDR3 protein. The sample includes approximately 220,000 distinct CDR3 sequences, 15% to 20% of them seen just once. Whole-study results and caveats: Seemingly characteristic of ankylosing spondylitis blood was a TCR beta motif consisting of eight highly homologous variants.

Antigen specificity for these receptors is unknown. The material sequenced was blood, either unsorted or a sorted T cell fraction (not recorded which). Receptors originate from a male donor with ankylosing spondylitis.

CDR3 in amino acids: CSVEGDSRGSTYEQYF. The CDR3 nucleotides read TGCAGCGTTGAAGGTGATAGCAGGGGCTCCACCTACGAGCAGTACTTC. The gene calls are TRBV29-1 and TRBJ2-7; perhaps TRBD1 as D (6 bases). Looked up from germline, CDR1 is SQVTM and CDR2 is ANQGSEA. The V gene lost 1 base and the J gene lost 2 bases, with 18 bases spanning the gap. The CDR3 spans 16 residues.

The sample holds a few counts of this clonotype. The chain uses TRBV25-1 and TRBJ2-7, with 9 bases identical to TRBD1. V lost 7 bases to trimming and J lost 6 bases; unmatched junction nucleotides: 7. The germline V gene has CDR1 MGHDK and CDR2 SYGVNS. This CDR3 region has 13 residues. Here the CDR3 reads CASNWGQGGEQYF. CDR3 nucleotides: TGTGCCAGCAATTGGGGACAGGGTGGCGAGCAGTACTTC.

This clonotype was seen only a few times. V and J are TRBV12-3 or TRBV12-4 and TRBJ2-7; D not resolved. Trimming removed 2 bases at V and 3 bases at J, with 5 bases between. This CDR3 is 12 amino acids long. Here the CDR3 DNA reads TGTGCCAGCAGTTTAAGTCACTACGAGCAGTACTTC. Amino acids: CASSLSHYEQYF.

The J gene is TRBJ2-7, the V gene TRBV5-1; D is possibly TRBD1 or TRBD2 (5 bases each). V was clipped by 3 bases and J by 0 bases, with 13 bases between them. Germline loops: CDR1 SGHRS, CDR2 YFSETQ. The CDR3 spans 15 residues. The chain's CDR3 is CASSSEGPPSYEQYF. Here the CDR3 DNA reads TGCGCCAGCAGCTCTGAGGGGCCTCCCTCCTACGAGCAGTACTTC.

This chain links TRBV2 with TRBJ2-5; D is possibly TRBD1 or TRBD2 (5 bases each). The CDR3 is 14 amino acids. Trimming took 1 base from V and 4 from J, leaving 10 bases between them. Germline V CDR1 and CDR2: SNHLY, FYNNEI. The DNA of the CDR3 is TGTGCCAGCAGTGAAGAGGCAGGGACAGAGACCCAGTACTTC. Amino acids: CASSEEAGTETQYF.

The chain joins TRBV4-1 to TRBJ1-4; no firm D call. The germline V gene encodes CDR1 MGHRA and CDR2 YSYEKL. This CDR3 contains 13 residues. The germline V and J ends were trimmed by 5 bases and 6 bases, with 10 bases remaining between them. The CDR3 DNA sequence: TGCGCCAGCAGCGAGGCGTGGGATGAAAAACTGTTTTTT. This gives the protein CASSEAWDEKLFF.

This clonotype was detected a few times. This chain uses TRBV9 with TRBJ1-3, with 7 bases matching TRBD1. This CDR3 spans 15 amino acids. Germline V gene lookup returns CDR1 SGDLS and CDR2 YYNGEE. Germline trimming cut 0 bases from V and 2 bases from J; bases unmatched to any gene: 2. The CDR3 DNA reads as TGTGCCAGCAGCGTAGCAGGGGGAGCTGGAAACACCATATATTTT. Translating it yields CASSVAGGAGNTIYF.

The V and J genes are TRBV9 and TRBJ2-1, with a possible D match to TRBD2 (6 bases). V was cut by 4 bases and J by 4 bases, with 12 bases left in between. The CDR3 contains 14 residues. Germline V gene lookup returns CDR1 SGDLS and CDR2 YYNGEE. CDR3 coding DNA: TGTGCCAGCAGCATGGGACTCCCTTACAATGAGCAGTTCTTC. Its protein is CASSMGLPYNEQFF.

This clonotype has only a few counts. The chain links TRBV20-1 to TRBJ2-7, with D possibly being TRBD2 (6 bases). V shed 6 bases and J shed 3 bases, with 15 bases lying between them. The CDR3 is made up of 13 amino acids. The germline CDR1 and CDR2 sequences are DFQATT and SNEGSKA (reference sequence). The DNA for the CDR3 is TGCAGTGCAATCAGCCGGGAGTACTACGAGCAGTACTTC. It specifies CSAISREYYEQYF.

This clonotype has a handful of counts. The chain links TRBV20-1 to TRBJ2-1; D ambiguous. V dropped 5 bases and J dropped 10 bases, with 15 bases sitting between them. Germline lookup yields CDR1 DFQATT and CDR2 SNEGSKA (reference sequence). The CDR3 runs to 12 residues. In DNA form, the CDR3 reads TGCAGTGCTCTGACGACCCGGCTCGAGCAGTTCTTC. Translation: CSALTTRLEQFF.

This clonotype was found many times. This chain connects TRBV19 to TRBJ2-5; TRBD2 aligns across 12 bases. CDR1 and CDR2 from the germline V gene are LNHDA and SQIVND (reference sequence). V lost 7 bases to trimming and J lost 5 bases; unmatched junction nucleotides: 8. There are 15 residues in the CDR3. CDR3 residues: CASKASGGAGETQYF. In DNA form, the CDR3 reads TGTGCCAGTAAGGCTAGCGGGGGGGCCGGGGAGACCCAGTACTTC. Full variable domain (outside the CDR3, taken from reference TRBV19 and TRBJ2-5): DGGITQSPKYLFRKEGQNVTLSCEQNLNHDAMYWYRQDPGQGLRLIYYSQIVNDFQKGDIAEGYSVSREKKESFPLTVTSAQKNPTAFYLCASKASGGAGETQYFGPGTRLLVL.

This chain connects TRBV4-3 to TRBJ2-1, with 9 bases matching TRBD2. Per germline, CDR1 LGHNA and CDR2 YSLEER. V shed 0 bases and J 10 bases; nucleotides not matched to a gene: 10. The CDR3 extends over 16 amino acids. The CDR3 DNA sequence: TGCGCCAGCAGCCAAGATCGGGCGGGAGGGACCCGGGAGCAGTTCTTC. It yields the protein CASSQDRAGGTREQFF.

A note on this clonotype: An end of the junction differs from the germline gene, which may be a read error. The rearrangement uses TRBV12-5 and TRBJ1-2, with D unresolved. CDR1 is LGHNT, CDR2 FRNRAP, per germline. This CDR3 region has 15 residues. The CDR3 reads CVSGEGHSRPCGYTF. In DNA form, the CDR3 reads TGTGTTAGTGGGGAAGGGCACTCGCGCCCTTGTGGCTACACCTTC.

In its sample, this clonotype was seen many times. The chain carries TRBV27 and TRBJ1-2, with 9 bases fitting TRBD1. The CDR3 runs to 15 residues. J lost 3 bases, V lost 6 bases, and 8 bases had no gene match. Germline assignment: CDR1 MNHEY and CDR2 SMNVEV (reference sequence). CDR3 in amino acids: CASSPRQGDYYGYTF. For the CDR3, the DNA is TGTGCCAGCAGCCCGCGACAGGGGGACTACTATGGCTACACCTTC.

CDR3 in amino acids: CASSLPSEYNEQFF. The CDR3 DNA is TGTGCCAGCAGCTTGCCTAGCGAGTACAATGAGCAGTTCTTC. V gene TRBV7-9 combines with J gene TRBJ2-1; D might be TRBD2 (6 bases). CDR1 is SEHNR, CDR2 FQNEAQ, per germline (reference sequence). There are 14 residues in the CDR3. The V end lost 3 bases, the J end lost 4 bases, and 10 bases lay between the germline ends.

This chain uses TRBV2 with TRBJ1-6; D not certain. The CDR3 runs to 16 residues. Trimming stripped 7 bases from V and 5 bases from J, with 18 bases between. CDR1 SNHLY and CDR2 FYNNEI come from the germline V gene. The DNA for the CDR3 is TGTGCCAGCACACGGCAGCAACACGACCATAATTCACCCCTCCACTTT. The encoded protein is CASTRQQHDHNSPLHF.

This chain joins TRBV28 and TRBJ2-7; unclear D gene. V lost 2 bases and J 5 bases, leaving 10 bases between the germline ends. CDR3 size: 13 residues. The germline V gene has CDR1 MDHEN and CDR2 SYDVKM. CDR3 amino acids: CASSLRLSHEQYF. The CDR3, as DNA: TGTGCCAGCAGTTTAAGGTTATCCCACGAGCAGTACTTC.

This clonotype has a count of ten or more. The CDR3 spells CASSPGLAGETQYF. For the CDR3, the DNA is TGTGCCAGCAGTCCGGGACTAGCGGGAGAGACCCAGTACTTC. The chain combines TRBV12-3 or TRBV12-4 with TRBJ2-5; 12 bases fit TRBD2. J was trimmed by 4 bases and V by 5 bases; bases with no gene match: 2. The CDR3 is 14 residues long.